The rows below give T cell receptor beta chains drawn from one sample of a study of T cells in Graves' hyperthyroidism and ophthalmopathy. TCRdb reprocessed the multiplex PCR reads with MiXCR, giving one entry per CDR3 protein. The sample lists hundreds of thousands of distinct CDR3 sequences, around a sixth seen once, with roughly a sixth in the top ten. The sequencing sample was made of blood. Every receptor here comes from a woman aged 45 to 65 with Graves' hyperthyroidism that later progressed to Graves' ophthalmopathy. Each CDR3 is given with its conserved first and last residue. The D gene is left open where the match is weak. Clone sizes are given selectively: once, few, many, or a class where the clone is expanded.

CDR3	DNA	J	size	D	V
CASSHGGLAGELFF	TGCGCCAGCAGCCATGGTGGACTAGCCGGGGAGCTGTTTTTT	TRBJ2-2	NA	TRBD2	TRBV4-1
CASSEWTGGEETQYF	TGTGCCAGCAGTGAATGGACAGGGGGCGAAGAGACCCAGTACTTC	TRBJ2-5	once	TRBD1	TRBV6-1
CATKTVRIISGYTF	TGTGCCACCAAAACAGTTCGGATTATCTCTGGCTACACCTTC	TRBJ1-2	few	NA	TRBV7-9
CASGFGRTTGQETQYF	TGTGCTAGTGGTTTCGGACGTACAACGGGCCAAGAGACCCAGTACTTC	TRBJ2-5	NA	NA	TRBV12-5
CASSLEVWGAPYTF	TGTGCCAGCAGCTTAGAAGTTTGGGGGGCCCCTTACACCTTC	TRBJ1-2	few	NA	TRBV11-2
CASSPRTGGYPYGYTF	TGTGCCAGCAGTCCCCGGACAGGGGGCTACCCCTACGGCTACACCTTC	TRBJ1-2	NA	TRBD1	TRBV27
CASSPFSGGPSYNEQFF	TGTGCCAGCAGCCCTTTTAGCGGGGGTCCCTCCTACAATGAGCAGTTCTTC	TRBJ2-1	NA	TRBD2	TRBV5-6
CAWSNPWTGEKDTQYF	TGTGCCTGGAGTAACCCCTGGACAGGGGAAAAAGATACGCAGTATTTT	TRBJ2-3	many	TRBD1	TRBV30
CSARKGQAGGNTIYF	TGCAGTGCTAGAAAAGGGCAGGCGGGTGGAAACACCATATATTTT	TRBJ1-3	NA	NA	TRBV20-1
CASSPRTGTGSTEAFF	TGTGCCAGCAGCCCGAGAACCGGGACAGGGAGCACTGAAGCTTTCTTT	TRBJ1-1	many	TRBD1	TRBV7-8
CASSDPDRAIGYGYTF	TGTGCCAGCAGCGACCCGGACAGGGCTATTGGCTATGGCTACACCTTC	TRBJ1-2	many	TRBD1	TRBV3-1
CATRRVDEKLFF	TGTGCCACCCGCCGGGTCGATGAAAAACTGTTTTTT	TRBJ1-4	few	NA	TRBV12-3/TRBV12-4
CASSLDRDRGEKLFF	TGTGCCAGCTCACTCGACCGGGACAGGGGAGAAAAACTGTTTTTT	TRBJ1-4	many	TRBD1	TRBV18
CATSEQGQKTPYGYTF	TGTGCCACCAGTGAGCAGGGACAGAAGACTCCCTATGGCTACACCTTC	TRBJ1-2	NA	TRBD1	TRBV24-1
CATSRETGGISQPQHF	TGTGCCACCAGCAGAGAGACAGGGGGCATTAGTCAGCCCCAGCATTTT	TRBJ1-5	NA	TRBD1	TRBV15
CASTTGGGAPSNTGELFF	TGTGCCAGCACCACTGGCGGGGGGGCCCCCTCGAACACCGGGGAGCTGTTTTTT	TRBJ2-2	many	TRBD2	TRBV2
CASSLGRTGPSSPLHF	TGTGCCAGCAGCTTAGGCAGGACGGGGCCAAGTTCACCCCTCCACTTT	TRBJ1-6	NA	NA	TRBV11-2
CASRMTGAAETQYF	TGTGCCAGCAGGATGACAGGGGCTGCGGAGACCCAGTACTTC	TRBJ2-5	NA	TRBD1	TRBV5-6
CASRSLNTEAFF	TGTGCCAGCCGGTCTTTGAACACTGAAGCTTTCTTT	TRBJ1-1	few	NA	TRBV12-3/TRBV12-4
CASSLPGLAGGLVETQYF	TGTGCCAGCAGTTTACCGGGACTAGCGGGGGGGCTGGTAGAGACCCAGTACTTC	TRBJ2-5	many	TRBD2	TRBV12-3/TRBV12-4
CASSLRGQDYGYTF	TGTGCCAGCAGCCTCAGAGGACAGGACTATGGCTACACCTTC	TRBJ1-2	many	TRBD1	TRBV7-2
CASSESGREEQYF	TGTGCCAGCAGTGAAAGCGGTCGTGAGGAGCAGTACTTC	TRBJ2-7	NA	NA	TRBV6-1
CSASRDRGSLATGELFF	TGCAGTGCTAGCCGGGACAGGGGATCCCTAGCCACCGGGGAGCTGTTTTTT	TRBJ2-2	many	TRBD1	TRBV20-1
CASSPERGGLDTQYF	TGTGCCAGCAGCCCGGAGCGGGGGGGCCTGGATACGCAGTATTTT	TRBJ2-3	NA	TRBD2	TRBV9
CASAAGTYEQYF	TGTGCCAGCGCGGCAGGAACCTACGAGCAGTACTTC	TRBJ2-7	NA	NA	TRBV6-1
CASSAVGGSYEQYF	TGTGCCAGCAGCGCAGTGGGGGGCTCCTACGAGCAGTACTTC	TRBJ2-7	NA	NA	TRBV5-4
CASSELVNTEAFF	TGTGCCAGCAGTGAACTGGTGAACACTGAAGCTTTCTTT	TRBJ1-1	many	NA	TRBV6-1
CASSEARQGNTEAFF	TGTGCCAGCAGTGAAGCCAGGCAGGGGAACACTGAAGCTTTCTTT	TRBJ1-1	many	NA	TRBV2
CASSLETGGGYTEAFF	TGTGCCAGCAGCTTAGAGACAGGGGGTGGCTACACTGAAGCTTTCTTT	TRBJ1-1	many	TRBD1	TRBV11-2
CASSLGPRGHNEQFF	TGTGCCAGCAGCTTAGGACCCCGGGGGCACAATGAGCAGTTCTTC	TRBJ2-1	NA	NA	TRBV11-3
CASIHKPGGALPSDTEAFF	TGTGCCAGCATCCACAAGCCGGGGGGGGCGCTGCCTTCGGACACTGAAGCTTTCTTT	TRBJ1-1	NA	NA	TRBV12-3/TRBV12-4
CAWILAGGETQYF	TGTGCCTGGATCCTAGCTGGTGGAGAGACCCAGTACTTC	TRBJ2-5	few	NA	TRBV30
CASSLIGTALHEQYF	TGTGCCAGCAGCTTAATAGGGACCGCCCTCCACGAGCAGTACTTC	TRBJ2-7	many	NA	TRBV13
CASSQFQRGGADEQFF	TGTGCCAGCAGCCAATTCCAGCGGGGGGGCGCGGATGAGCAGTTCTTC	TRBJ2-1	many	TRBD2	TRBV3-1
CSSLEGGQMNTEAFF	TGCAGTTCCTTAGAGGGGGGACAGATGAACACTGAAGCTTTCTTT	TRBJ1-1	NA	TRBD1	TRBV20-1
CASSESVRVTGELFF	TGTGCCAGCAGTGAATCGGTACGGGTCACCGGGGAGCTGTTTTTT	TRBJ2-2	few	NA	TRBV6-1
CSALVFQANTGELFF	TGCAGTGCCCTTGTTTTCCAAGCGAACACCGGGGAGCTGTTTTTT	TRBJ2-2	NA	NA	TRBV20-1
CASSVRGLATDTQYF	TGTGCCAGCAGCGTTAGGGGACTTGCCACAGATACGCAGTATTTT	TRBJ2-3	many	NA	TRBV7-6
CASTPTGTSGGGDTQYF	TGCGCCAGCACCCCAACCGGGACTAGCGGGGGCGGGGATACGCAGTATTTT	TRBJ2-3	few	TRBD2	TRBV5-1
CSARVLGQGDSPLHF	TGCAGTGCTAGAGTCCTGGGACAGGGGGATTCACCCCTCCACTTT	TRBJ1-6	NA	TRBD1	TRBV20-1
CASSQDPVIRGNQPQHF	TGCGCCAGCAGCCAAGATCCGGTAATTAGAGGCAATCAGCCCCAGCATTTT	TRBJ1-5	NA	NA	TRBV4-1
CASSGDLFGELFF	TGTGCCAGCAGCGGGGACCTATTCGGGGAGCTGTTTTTT	TRBJ2-2	few	NA	TRBV5-5
CASSLVWQINYGYTF	TGTGCCAGCAGCTTGGTGTGGCAGATTAACTATGGCTACACCTTC	TRBJ1-2	NA	NA	TRBV5-8
CASSPVATQYF	TGTGCCAGCAGCCCGGTAGCGACGCAGTATTTT	TRBJ2-3	NA	NA	TRBV9
CASSEGYYGYTF	TGTGCCAGCAGTGAAGGATACTATGGCTACACCTTC	TRBJ1-2	many	NA	TRBV2
CASSMTPGAPGANVLTF	TGCGCCAGCAGCATGACCCCAGGGGCGCCTGGGGCCAACGTCCTGACTTTC	TRBJ2-6	few	NA	TRBV5-1
CASSLIPGRRGEKLFF	TGTGCCAGCAGCTTAATCCCGGGACGCCGCGGAGAAAAACTGTTTTTT	TRBJ1-4	NA	NA	TRBV7-2
CSVRDVLLEQYF	TGCAGCGTACGGGACGTACTACTAGAGCAGTACTTC	TRBJ2-7	NA	NA	TRBV29-1
CASSQAKTQYF	TGTGCCAGCAGCCAAGCAAAGACCCAGTACTTC	TRBJ2-5	many	NA	TRBV3-1
CASSLDRKYEQYF	TGTGCCAGCAGCTTGGACAGGAAATACGAGCAGTACTTC	TRBJ2-7	many	TRBD1	TRBV7-8
CASTDGHQPQHF	TGTGCCAGCACCGACGGTCATCAGCCCCAGCATTTT	TRBJ1-5	NA	NA	TRBV6-2/TRBV6-3
CSARGRTGNTEAFF	TGCAGTGCTAGAGGCAGGACAGGGAACACTGAAGCTTTCTTT	TRBJ1-1	many	TRBD1	TRBV20-1